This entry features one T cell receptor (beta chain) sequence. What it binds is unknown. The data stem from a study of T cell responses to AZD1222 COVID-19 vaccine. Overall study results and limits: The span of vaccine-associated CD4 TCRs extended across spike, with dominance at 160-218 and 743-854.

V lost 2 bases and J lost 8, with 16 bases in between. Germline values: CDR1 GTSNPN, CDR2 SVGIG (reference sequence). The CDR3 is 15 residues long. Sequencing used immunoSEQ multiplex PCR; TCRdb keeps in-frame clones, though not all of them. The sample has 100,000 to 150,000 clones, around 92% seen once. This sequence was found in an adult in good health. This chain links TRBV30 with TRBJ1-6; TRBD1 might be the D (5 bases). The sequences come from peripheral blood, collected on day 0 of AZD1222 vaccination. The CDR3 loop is CAWSFAQGGYSPLHF. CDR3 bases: TGTGCCTGGAGTTTTGCCCAGGGAGGTTATTCACCCCTCCACTTT.